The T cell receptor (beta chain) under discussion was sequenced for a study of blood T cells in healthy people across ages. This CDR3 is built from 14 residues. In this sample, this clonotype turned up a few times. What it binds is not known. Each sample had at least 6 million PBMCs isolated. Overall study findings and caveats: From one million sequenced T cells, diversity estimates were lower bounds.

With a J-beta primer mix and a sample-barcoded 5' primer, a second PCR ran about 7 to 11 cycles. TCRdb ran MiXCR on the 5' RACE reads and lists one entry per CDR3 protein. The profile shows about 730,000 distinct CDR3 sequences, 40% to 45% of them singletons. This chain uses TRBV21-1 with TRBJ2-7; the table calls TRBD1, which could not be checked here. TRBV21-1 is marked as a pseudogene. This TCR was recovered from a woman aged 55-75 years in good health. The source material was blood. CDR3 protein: CASSTQGAAYEQYF. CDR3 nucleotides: TGTGCCAGCAGCACACAGGGGGCGGCTTACGAGCAGTACTTC.